This TCR beta chain was captured in a study of blood T cell repertoires in COVID-19. Study summary: Samples came from the United States, Italy and Spain, spanning acute and convalescent COVID-19. The analysed material was cDNA or gDNA that came from T cells, B-cell-depleted T cells, or PBMCs.

Trimming removed 3 bases from V and 1 base from J, with 8 bases in between. The germline CDR1 and CDR2 sequences are SGHRS and YFSETQ. The CDR3 runs 14 residues. This clone was picked up a small number of times. Profiled with immunoSEQ multiplex PCR; TCRdb holds only in-frame clones, not every one. Of 190,000 or so clones detected, roughly 90% appear once; the ten largest clones hold roughly 6.7%. The J gene is TRBJ1-3, the V gene TRBV5-1; possible D gene TRBD1, 6 bases. This sequence was found in a middle-aged man with acute or convalescent COVID-19. The specimen was peripheral blood. CDR3 in DNA: TGCGCCAGCAGCTACAGGGAGTCTGGAAACACCATATATTTT. Its protein product is CASSYRESGNTIYF.